These 31 T cell receptor beta chains came from one sample sequenced in a study of shared clonotypes between healthy human individuals. Sequencing used immunoSEQ multiplex PCR; TCRdb keeps in-frame clones, though not all of them. This table holds roughly 680,000 clones, 72% found once. Sequenced: memory CD4+ T cells sorted from blood. The subset here: CD45RA-negative fraction. The receptors originated from a woman aged 30 to 39 in good health.

V and J are TRBV7-2 and TRBJ2-5, with 8 bases identical to TRBD2. Unmatched junction bases numbered 5, after V lost 0 bases and J lost 5 bases. The CDR3 extends over 15 amino acids. Germline V gene lookup returns CDR1 SGHTA and CDR2 FQGNSA. The CDR3 region is CASSLASGRFETQYF. DNA of the CDR3: TGTGCCAGCAGCTTAGCCAGCGGGAGATTCGAGACCCAGTACTTC.

CDR3 sequence reads: CASRPLDRANQPQHF. DNA of the CDR3: TGTGCCAGCAGACCATTGGACAGGGCGAATCAGCCCCAGCATTTT. V usage is TRBV6-5 and J usage is TRBJ1-5; 8 positions match TRBD1. The V gene end was trimmed by 6 bases and the J gene end by 4 bases; junction bases not matched to a gene: 8. There are 15 residues in the CDR3. From germline, CDR1 is MNHEY and CDR2 SVGAGI.

The chain recombines TRBV7-2 with TRBJ1-5; 7 positions match TRBD1. The length of the CDR3 is 15 residues. With 1 base clipped from V and 2 bases from J, the junction kept 2 bases outside the gene matches. Per the germline V gene, CDR1 is SGHTA and CDR2 is FQGNSA. The CDR3 nucleotides read TGTGCCAGCAGCTTAGGGGACAGCCGCAATCAGCCCCAGCATTTT. It translates to CASSLGDSRNQPQHF.

The chain carries TRBV2 and TRBJ1-1, with a weak D call TRBD1 (5 bases). Germline V lookup: CDR1 SNHLY, CDR2 FYNNEI. Between the trimmed V and J ends, which lost 8 bases and 3 bases, there was a span of 16 bases. The CDR3 has 14 residues. CDR3 sequence reads: CASGTGPSHTEAFF. The DNA of the CDR3 is TGTGCCAGCGGGACGGGGCCCAGTCACACTGAAGCTTTCTTT.

V is TRBV11-2 and J is TRBJ2-7; 7 bases agree with TRBD2. The CDR3 runs 14 residues. Trimming removed 5 bases from V and 5 bases from J; junction bases left unmatched: 9. Germline loops: CDR1 SGHAT, CDR2 FQNNGV. CDR3 loop: CASSPSGGGHEQYF. Here the CDR3 DNA reads TGTGCCAGCAGCCCCTCGGGGGGAGGCCACGAGCAGTACTTC.

The chain links TRBV4-2 to TRBJ2-2, with 8 bases that match TRBD2. CDR3 length: 17 amino acids. Per germline, CDR1 LGHNA and CDR2 YNFKEQ. V shed 10 bases, J shed 4 bases, and the junction held 17 bases outside the gene matches. CDR3: CATTQWETGGSTGELFF. The CDR3 nucleotides are TGTGCCACCACGCAATGGGAGACGGGAGGGAGCACCGGGGAGCTGTTTTTT.

The genes are TRBV5-1 and TRBJ1-2; the match to TRBD1 covers 9 bases. CDR1 and CDR2 from the germline V gene are SGHRS and YFSETQ. The V gene end was trimmed by 0 bases and the J gene end by 7 bases; junction bases not matched to a gene: 10. The CDR3 sequence is 16 residues long. The chain's CDR3 is CASSLAGGQGYSGYTF. The DNA of the CDR3 is TGCGCCAGCAGCTTGGCGGGGGGACAGGGATATTCTGGCTACACCTTC.

This clone was seen once. V gene TRBV5-1 combines with J gene TRBJ2-5, with 9 bases fitting TRBD1. The germline V gene encodes CDR1 SGHRS and CDR2 YFSETQ. The V and J ends lost 0 bases and 4 bases, in that order; junction bases with no gene match: 4. The CDR3 totals 15 residues. The CDR3 region has the DNA TGCGCCAGCAGCTTGGGTACGACAGGGGGAGAGACCCAGTACTTC. It is translated as CASSLGTTGGETQYF.

This clone was seen repeatedly, ten times or more. Different DNA sequences within this sample yield the same CDR3. The J gene is TRBJ2-3, the V gene TRBV18; D is unclear. CDR3 size: 13 residues. Trimming left V 6 bases short and J 0 bases short, with 7 bases between. Looked up from germline, CDR1 is KGHSH and CDR2 is LQKENI. DNA of the CDR3: TGTGCCAGCTCTCGAGCTAGCACAGATACGCAGTATTTT. This gives the protein CASSRASTDTQYF.

The chain recombines TRBV6-1 with TRBJ2-3; D is uncertain. Germline assignment: CDR1 MNHNS and CDR2 SASEGT. V lost 7 bases and J 4 bases, leaving 6 bases between the germline ends. The CDR3 has 11 amino acids. The DNA for the CDR3 is TGTGCCAGCATTACTTCAGATACGCAGTATTTT. Encoded protein: CASITSDTQYF.

The gene calls are TRBV2 and TRBJ2-1; D unresolved. The CDR3 extends over 15 amino acids. V gave up 5 bases and J gave up 0 bases, with 11 bases separating them. The V gene's germline CDR1 is SNHLY and CDR2 FYNNEI. The CDR3 region is CASSKDLSSYNEQFF. The CDR3 bases are TGTGCCAGCAGTAAAGACCTGAGCTCCTACAATGAGCAGTTCTTC. Full variable domain (missing parts from reference TRBV2 and TRBJ2-1): EPEVTQTPSHQVTQMGQEVILRCVPISNHLYFYWYRQILGQKVEFLVSFYNNEISEKSEIFDDQFSVERPDGSNFTLKIRSTKLEDSAMYFCASSKDLSSYNEQFFGPGTRLTVL.

This clone has only a few counts. The rearrangement links TRBV6-6 to TRBJ2-2; 8 bases are shared with TRBD2. Germline CDR1 is MNHNY and CDR2 is SVGAGI (reference sequence). Trimming removed 6 bases from V and 7 bases from J; junction bases left unmatched: 13. This CDR3 spans 16 amino acids. For the CDR3, the DNA is TGTGCCAGCAGCTCCGGACTAGCTTTGGGGGACGGGGAGCTGTTTTTT. The encoded protein is CASSSGLALGDGELFF.

This clone appeared a few times. This chain links TRBV15 with TRBJ1-3; D ambiguous. The CDR3 extends over 16 amino acids. V lost 3 bases and J lost 1, with 13 bases in between. The V gene's germline CDR1 is LNHNV and CDR2 YYDKDF (reference sequence). CDR3 loop: CATSSPKYSSGNTIYF. In nucleotides, the CDR3 is TGTGCCACCAGCAGTCCCAAATATAGTTCTGGAAACACCATATATTTT.

The CDR3 DNA reads TGTGCCAGCAGTTTATCTGACAGGGCTACCTACGAGCAGTACTTC. Its protein is CASSLSDRATYEQYF. The chain employs TRBV27 and TRBJ2-7, with 7 bases lining up with TRBD1. Trimming at V came to 0 bases and at J to 2 bases, leaving 4 bases not matched to a gene. The CDR3 totals 15 residues. CDR1 is MNHEY and CDR2 is SMNVEV in the germline V gene (reference sequence).

V gene TRBV28 combines with J gene TRBJ1-5; D is perhaps TRBD1 (5 bases). Germline V gene sequence: CDR1 MDHEN, CDR2 SYDVKM. The V end was cut by 6 bases, the J end by 6 bases, with 21 bases between. The CDR3 is 16 residues long. The CDR3, as DNA: TGTGCCAGCAGCCGCCCCCCAGGGAGTTTCAGTCAGCCCCAGCATTTT. Translating it yields CASSRPPGSFSQPQHF.

The chain couples TRBV7-9 to TRBJ2-2, with 7 bases aligning to TRBD1. Trimming at V came to 5 bases and at J to 1 base, leaving 7 bases not matched to a gene. The CDR3 is 16 residues long. CDR1 and CDR2 from the germline V gene are SEHNR and FQNEAQ (reference sequence). This chain's CDR3 is CASSPTGTENTGELFF. The CDR3 DNA reads TGTGCCAGCAGCCCTACCGGGACAGAGAACACCGGGGAGCTGTTTTTT. Drawing the rest from reference TRBV7-9 and TRBJ2-2, the complete variable domain is DTGVSQNPRHKITKRGQNVTFRCDPISEHNRLYWYRQTLGQGPEFLTYFQNEAQLEKSRLLSDRFSAERPKGSFSTLEIQRTEQGDSAMYLCASSPTGTENTGELFFGEGSRLTVL.

The rearrangement joins TRBV9 to TRBJ1-6, with D possibly matching TRBD1 (6 bases). This CDR3 is 14 amino acids long. CDR1 is SGDLS and CDR2 is YYNGEE in the germline V gene. Trimming shortened V by 3 bases and J by 7 bases, and 11 bases separated the two germline ends. The CDR3 reads CASSARGGNSPLHF. The CDR3 DNA sequence: TGTGCCAGCAGCGCCAGGGGAGGGAATTCACCCCTCCACTTT.

This rearrangement joins TRBV15 to TRBJ1-1; D possibly corresponds to TRBD1 (5 bases). V lost 3 bases and J 2 bases, leaving 13 bases between the germline ends. This CDR3 contains 15 residues. CDR1 and CDR2 from the germline V gene are LNHNV and YYDKDF (reference sequence). For the CDR3, the DNA is TGTGCCACCAGCAGCTTAAAAGGGGATAACACTGAAGCTTTCTTT. As protein: CATSSLKGDNTEAFF.

The V gene is TRBV7-3, the J gene TRBJ2-4; possibly TRBD2 for D (7 bases). The CDR3 runs to 17 residues. The germline V and J ends were trimmed by 6 bases and 1 base, with 19 bases remaining between them. Germline assignment: CDR1 SGHTA and CDR2 FQGTGA. The CDR3 nucleotides are TGTGCCAGCAGACATACTCAGGGGAGGGTGGCCAAAAACATTCAGTACTTC. It yields the protein CASRHTQGRVAKNIQYF.

This clone was seen only a few times. The rearrangement joins TRBV28 to TRBJ1-5; 9 bases map to TRBD1. V lost 4 bases, J lost 1 base, and 5 bases stayed unmatched. CDR1 is MDHEN and CDR2 is SYDVKM in the germline V gene. The CDR3 has 16 amino acids. The CDR3 nucleotides are TGTGCCAGCAGTTCAGCCGGGACAGGGAGCAATCAGCCCCAGCATTTT. This encodes CASSSAGTGSNQPQHF.

In its sample, this clone was seen a few times. The V and J genes are TRBV29-1 and TRBJ2-1, with 12 bases fitting TRBD2. Trimming cost V 4 bases and J 5 bases; bases outside gene matches: 15. The germline V gene has CDR1 SQVTM and CDR2 ANQGSEA. The CDR3 has 18 amino acids. This CDR3 is CSVVGLAGGQSIHNEQFF. CDR3 sequence (DNA): TGCAGCGTTGTCGGGCTAGCGGGAGGGCAATCCATCCACAATGAGCAGTTCTTC.

This sequence joins TRBV19 and TRBJ1-1, with 11 nucleotides matching TRBD1. J was trimmed by 0 bases and V by 4 bases; bases with no gene match: 4. This CDR3 comprises 16 residues. In germline, CDR1 is LNHDA, CDR2 SQIVND (reference sequence). The CDR3 loop is CASSTWTGGLNTEAFF. Written as DNA, the CDR3 is TGTGCCAGTAGTACCTGGACAGGGGGCTTGAACACTGAAGCTTTCTTT.

By share, this clone ranks as medium-sized (0.01 to 0.1%). The chain combines TRBV27 with TRBJ1-2; 12 bases are shared with TRBD1. This CDR3 is built from 18 residues. The trim removed 6 bases at V and 4 bases at J, leaving 15 bases unmatched. Per the germline V gene, CDR1 is MNHEY and CDR2 is SMNVEV (reference sequence). CDR3 residues: CASSLLAGTGGESYGYTF. The CDR3 nucleotides are TGTGCCAGCAGCTTACTTGCCGGGACAGGGGGCGAGAGCTATGGCTACACCTTC.

The chain joins TRBV7-9 to TRBJ2-2; 8 positions agree with TRBD1. With 5 bases clipped from V and 4 bases from J, the junction kept 3 bases outside the gene matches. CDR1 SEHNR and CDR2 FQNEAQ come from the germline V gene (reference sequence). The CDR3 runs to 14 residues. The CDR3 protein is CASSTDRGTGELFF. The CDR3 DNA reads as TGTGCCAGCAGCACAGACAGGGGCACCGGGGAGCTGTTTTTT.

The chain carries TRBV28 and TRBJ2-1, with TRBD2 matching 8 bases. The CDR3 sequence is 16 residues long. Germline V lookup: CDR1 MDHEN, CDR2 SYDVKM. The V and J ends lost 4 bases and 8 bases, in that order; junction bases with no gene match: 13. The CDR3 here is CASSSLGTRDLHEQFF. The CDR3 nucleotides read TGTGCCAGCAGTTCCCTGGGGACTAGGGACCTTCATGAGCAGTTCTTC.

This clone was detected a few times. Here the CDR3 DNA reads TGTGCCAGTAGTATCTTGAAATCCGGGACAGCTTACGAGCAGTACTTC. Protein sequence: CASSILKSGTAYEQYF. The V gene is TRBV19, the J gene TRBJ2-7; 7 nucleotides align to TRBD1. CDR1 is LNHDA, CDR2 SQIVND, per germline (reference sequence). CDR3 length: 16 residues. V shed 3 bases and J 4 bases; nucleotides not matched to a gene: 12.

The chain has TRBV2 and TRBJ1-1; no reliable D call. The germline V gene encodes CDR1 SNHLY and CDR2 FYNNEI. CDR3 length: 12 amino acids. Between the trimmed V and J ends, which lost 4 bases and 4 bases, there was a span of 7 bases. This CDR3 is CASSVYGTEAFF. DNA for the CDR3: TGTGCCAGCAGTGTTTATGGCACTGAAGCTTTCTTT.

This clone was observed a few times. This chain uses TRBV5-4 with TRBJ1-2; 8 bases map to TRBD1. CDR1 and CDR2 (germline): SGHNT, YYREEE (reference sequence). CDR3 length: 14 residues. V was clipped by 3 bases and J by 4 bases; unmatched bases: 5. CDR3 bases: TGTGCCAGCAGCTCGGGACAGGACCTCTATGGCTACACCTTC. Amino acids: CASSSGQDLYGYTF.

The chain joins TRBV19 to TRBJ2-3, with 9 bases that match TRBD2. Germline CDR1 LNHDA, CDR2 SQIVND (reference sequence). This CDR3 has 16 amino acids. V shed 5 bases, J shed 2 bases, and the junction held 8 bases outside the gene matches. As DNA, the CDR3 is TGTGCCAGTAGTCGGGCTAGCGGGACTTTCACAGATACGCAGTATTTT. It yields the protein CASSRASGTFTDTQYF.

The gene calls are TRBV7-9 and TRBJ2-1, with 7 bases matching TRBD1. This CDR3 is 17 amino acids long. The germline gives CDR1 SEHNR, CDR2 FQNEAQ (reference sequence). V was pared by 5 bases and J by 0 bases, with 10 bases of the junction left unmatched. The CDR3 reads CASSAGTVFSSYNEQFF. CDR3 sequence (DNA): TGTGCCAGCAGCGCCGGGACAGTTTTCAGCTCCTACAATGAGCAGTTCTTC.

As to this clone: Other DNA sequences in the same sample also yield this CDR3. The chain has TRBV2 and TRBJ2-3, with D perhaps given as TRBD1 or TRBD2 (6 bases each). Germline CDR1 SNHLY, CDR2 FYNNEI. This CDR3 has 15 amino acids. V lost 6 bases to trimming and J lost 0 bases, with 13 bases between them. DNA of the CDR3: TGTGCCAGCAGAGCACAGGGACTGAGCACAGATACGCAGTATTTT. Translation: CASRAQGLSTDTQYF.